The 10 T cell receptor beta chains below all came from one sample that was sequenced in a study of blood T cell repertoires in COVID-19. Measured with immunoSEQ multiplex PCR; TCRdb has only the in-frame clones, and not every one. The sample shows about 89,000 clones, more than 65% of them seen only once. The material sequenced was peripheral blood. These receptors were obtained from a man aged 65-85 years with COVID-19, enrolled during active disease.

The V call is TRBV12-3 or TRBV12-4, the J call TRBJ1-2; TRBD1 is a possible D gene (6 bases). CDR3 length equals 13 residues. The germline V and J ends were trimmed by 3 bases and 4 bases, with 9 bases remaining between them. The CDR3 loop is CASSLIGGYGYTF. The CDR3 DNA sequence: TGTGCCAGCAGTTTGATAGGGGGCTATGGCTACACCTTC.

This chain links TRBV25-1 with TRBJ2-1, with a possible D match to TRBD2 (6 bases). Trimming shortened V by 6 bases and J by 10 bases, and 13 bases separated the two germline ends. This CDR3 region has 12 residues. In germline, CDR1 is MGHDK, CDR2 SYGVNS. DNA for the CDR3: TGTGCCAGCAGCAGAAACCGGGAGGAGCAGTTCTTC. It codes for CASSRNREEQFF. The full variable domain, with the rest looked up from reference TRBV25-1 and TRBJ2-1, is EADIYQTPRYLVIGTGKKITLECSQTMGHDKMYWYQQDPGMELHLIHYSYGVNSTEKGDLSSESTVSRIRTEHFPLTLESARPSHTSQYLCASSRNREEQFFGPGTRLTVL.

This clone came up once. The genes are TRBV12-3 or TRBV12-4 and TRBJ2-1, with D perhaps TRBD1 (6 bases). This CDR3 is 12 amino acids long. V shed 4 bases and J shed 8 bases, with 9 bases lying between them. The CDR3 sequence is CASSSGHHEQFF. The CDR3, as DNA: TGTGCCAGCAGTTCGGGACATCATGAGCAGTTCTTC.

This clone has a handful of counts. This rearrangement joins TRBV29-1 to TRBJ2-5; no clear D. Germline V gene lookup returns CDR1 SQVTM and CDR2 ANQGSEA. The CDR3 loop spans 11 amino acids. The ends were cut back, 5 bases at V and 4 bases at J, with 8 bases in the middle. The CDR3 reads CSVLALETQYF. DNA of the CDR3: TGCAGCGTTTTAGCTTTAGAGACCCAGTACTTC.

V usage is TRBV5-1 and J usage is TRBJ2-2, with D possibly matching TRBD2 (6 bases). Per germline, CDR1 SGHRS and CDR2 YFSETQ. The CDR3 covers 15 residues. V dropped 0 bases and J dropped 0 bases, with 6 bases sitting between them. Written as DNA, the CDR3 is TGCGCCAGCAGCTTGGGACTAGCGAACACCGGGGAGCTGTTTTTT. It encodes CASSLGLANTGELFF.

V is TRBV7-2 and J is TRBJ2-1, with D possibly matching TRBD2 (7 bases). The V end was cut by 5 bases, the J end by 8 bases, with 22 bases between. The germline V gene has CDR1 SGHTA and CDR2 FQGNSA. The CDR3 has 16 residues. CDR3 sequence: CASSQVRGGLRDEQFF. In nucleotides, the CDR3 is TGTGCCAGCAGCCAAGTCCGCGGGGGCCTCAGGGATGAGCAGTTCTTC.

This clone has only one observation. This chain uses TRBV6-5 with TRBJ1-3; TRBD1 matches 9 bases. The V segment lost 0 bases and the J segment 5 bases; nucleotides outside the gene matches: 2. CDR3 size: 15 residues. The germline CDR1 and CDR2 sequences are MNHEY and SVGAGI. CDR3 DNA sequence: TGTGCCAGCAGTTACTCGACAGGGGGAAGAAACACCATATATTTT. Translation: CASSYSTGGRNTIYF.

The V call is TRBV19, the J call TRBJ1-1; the match to TRBD1 covers 7 bases. V was pared by 9 bases and J by 0 bases, with 7 bases of the junction left unmatched. CDR3 length equals 14 residues. Germline CDR1 LNHDA, CDR2 SQIVND (reference sequence). The CDR3 coding sequence is TGTGCCAGCCGGGGACAGACTATGAACACTGAAGCTTTCTTT. Translating gives CASRGQTMNTEAFF.

The chain has TRBV6-5 and TRBJ2-7; 9 positions match TRBD1. The CDR3 is made up of 16 amino acids. The trim removed 4 bases at V and 0 bases at J, leaving 7 bases unmatched. Germline V gives CDR1 MNHEY, CDR2 SVGAGI. This CDR3 is CASSFGTGRSSYEQYF. CDR3 coding DNA: TGTGCCAGCAGTTTCGGGACAGGGCGGAGCTCCTACGAGCAGTACTTC.

This clone was counted ten times or more. The rearrangement links TRBV3-1 (or the pseudogene TRBV3-2) to TRBJ2-1; TRBD2 is a possible D gene (5 bases). The CDR3 loop spans 16 amino acids. V was clipped by 0 bases and J by 2 bases, with 11 bases between them. From germline, CDR1 is LGHDT and CDR2 YNNKEL (reference sequence). The CDR3 coding sequence is TGTGCCAGCAGCCAAGATGTCGAGGGAGCCTACAATGAGCAGTTCTTC. It encodes CASSQDVEGAYNEQFF.